This TCR beta chain was found in a study of T cells after yellow fever vaccination. Germline loops: CDR1 SGHVS, CDR2 FQNEAQ. This CDR3 has 15 amino acids. Trimming took off 2 bases at V and 2 bases at J, with 12 bases between the two ends. The table lists this clonotype with a few counts. What it recognizes is unknown. Study conclusions and caveats: A faster peak, day 5 versus 15, was reached by the weaker secondary response. Reappearance after the booster was seen for most primary-vaccination clones, at about 95% CD4 and roughly 90% CD8.

The authors made TCR cDNA by 5'RACE template switching, adding a universal primer site and UMIs. TCRdb ran MiXCR on the 5' RACE reads and lists one entry per CDR3 protein. Of some 560,000 distinct CDR3 sequences listed, 15% to 20% are singletons. The V call is TRBV7-8, the J call TRBJ2-5; no clear D gene. The sample consisted of PBMCs, taken 15 days after the yellow fever booster vaccination. The sequence was collected from a man aged 25-45 years who received the YFV17D yellow fever vaccine. CDR3 nucleotides: TGTGCCAGCAGCTTACGGCAGACGTATCAAGAGACCCAGTACTTC. This sequence encodes CASSLRQTYQETQYF.